The clone carrying this T cell receptor beta chain appeared a single time. J gave up 2 bases and V 2 bases, and 9 bases lay outside the gene matches. This CDR3 region has 16 residues. Germline V gives CDR1 ENHRY, CDR2 SYGVKD. This sample was taken from a study of shared clonotypes between healthy human individuals. The wider study: Each donor had three CD4 naive, three CD4 memory, two CD8 naive and one CD8 memory plate.

Measured with immunoSEQ multiplex PCR; TCRdb has only the in-frame clones, and not every one. The sample consists of 2 million to 2.5 million clones, roughly 92% of them appearing once. The sequence was obtained from a man between 18 and 29 years old in good health. Some clones in this sample may be carry-over from other donors' samples. The sequenced sample was naive CD4+ T cells from PBMCs. Subset indicated: CD45RA+ positively selected. The chain recombines TRBV10-3 with TRBJ2-7; the match to TRBD2 covers 7 bases. CDR3: CAISEPQTGGTYEQYF. Here the CDR3 DNA reads TGTGCCATCAGTGAGCCACAAACGGGGGGTACCTACGAGCAGTACTTC.